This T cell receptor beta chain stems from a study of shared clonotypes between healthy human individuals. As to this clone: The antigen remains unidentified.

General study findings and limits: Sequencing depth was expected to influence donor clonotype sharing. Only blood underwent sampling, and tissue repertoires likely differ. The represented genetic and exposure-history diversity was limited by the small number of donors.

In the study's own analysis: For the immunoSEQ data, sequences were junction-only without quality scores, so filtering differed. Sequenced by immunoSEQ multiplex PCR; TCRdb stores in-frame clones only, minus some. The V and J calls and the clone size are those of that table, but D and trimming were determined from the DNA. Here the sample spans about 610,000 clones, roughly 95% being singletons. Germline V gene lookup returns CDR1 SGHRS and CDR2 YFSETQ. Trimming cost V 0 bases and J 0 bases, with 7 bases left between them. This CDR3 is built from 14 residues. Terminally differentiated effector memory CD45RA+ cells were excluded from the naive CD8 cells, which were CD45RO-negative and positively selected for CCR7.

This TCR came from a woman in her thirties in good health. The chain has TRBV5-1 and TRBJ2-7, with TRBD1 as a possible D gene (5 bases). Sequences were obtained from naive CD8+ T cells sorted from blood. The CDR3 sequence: CASSLEDSSYEQYF. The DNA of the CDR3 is TGCGCCAGCAGCTTGGAAGACAGCTCCTACGAGCAGTACTTC.